This T cell receptor beta chain originates from a study of regulatory and conventional T cells in RAG deficiency. Profiling relied on immunoSEQ multiplex PCR, and the TCRdb table lists in-frame clones only, not all of them. Altogether 30,000 to 40,000 clones are present, 89% being singletons, with the ten largest covering approximately 13%. These data were also reused for a study on regulatory T cells. That paper states: Amplification used 52 TRBV primers and 13 TRBJ primers.

Sequencing used CD8+ T cells sorted from blood. This sequence originates from a human donor in good health.

The CDR3 DNA follows: TGCGCCAGCAGCCGGGACCCGGCGATCCAAGAGACCCAGTACTTC. Its protein is CASSRDPAIQETQYF. The chain uses TRBV5-1 and TRBJ2-5; D might be TRBD1 or TRBD2, each matching 5 bases. The germline V gene encodes CDR1 SGHRS and CDR2 YFSETQ. The CDR3 runs 15 residues. V was pared by 4 bases and J by 1 base, with 14 bases between.